These 11 T cell receptor beta chains came from one sample sequenced in a study of T-cell memory formation after mild COVID-19. Via MiXCR, TCRdb re-called the 5' RACE reads, giving one row per CDR3 protein. The sample records about 140,000 distinct CDR3 sequences, roughly 13% being singletons. The sequenced sample was PBMCs or a T cell subset sorted from them (not recorded which). The receptors originated from an adult woman who had mild COVID-19 (a few samples of this study predate the infection). Cell type and time point are not known.

This clonotype was seen only a few times. The chain combines TRBV5-1 with TRBJ2-5; 8 bases are shared with TRBD1. Per the germline V gene, CDR1 is SGHRS and CDR2 is YFSETQ. Trimming took 7 bases from V and 2 from J; bases not matched to a gene: 10. The CDR3 is made up of 15 amino acids. CDR3 region: CASSIPGQEQETQYF. The CDR3 coding sequence is TGCGCCAGCTCCATTCCGGGACAGGAGCAAGAGACCCAGTACTTC.

The chain combines TRBV20-1 with TRBJ1-5; no clear D gene. This CDR3 has 15 residues. CDR1 and CDR2 from the germline V gene are DFQATT and SNEGSKA (reference sequence). Trimming removed 7 bases at V and 9 bases at J, with 25 bases between. CDR3: CSVPRASSPSGPQHF. The CDR3 coding sequence is TGCAGTGTTCCCCGGGCCTCGTCCCCAAGTGGGCCCCAGCATTTT.

The table lists this clonotype with many counts. The gene calls are TRBV29-1 and TRBJ1-1, with D unresolved. Looked up from germline, CDR1 is SQVTM and CDR2 is ANQGSEA. The CDR3 covers 13 residues. V was trimmed by 6 bases and J by 0 bases, leaving 11 bases between them. The CDR3 coding sequence is TGCAGCGTCAAGGACGGCATGAACACTGAAGCTTTCTTT. Its protein product is CSVKDGMNTEAFF.

This clonotype was seen only a few times. The chain combines TRBV7-9 with TRBJ1-6; D remains ambiguous. Trimming took off 4 bases at V and 8 bases at J, with 9 bases between the two ends. The CDR3 covers 13 residues. Germline CDR1 and CDR2: SEHNR and FQNEAQ (reference sequence). CDR3 in amino acids: CASSSPSDSPLHF. As DNA, the CDR3 is TGTGCCAGCAGCTCCCCCTCCGATTCACCCCTCCACTTT.

As for this clonotype: This could be a read error, since a much larger clone is one nucleotide away. The V call is TRBV5-1, the J call TRBJ2-7; D is undetermined. CDR3 length: 13 amino acids. V was cut by 0 bases and J by 0 bases, with 4 bases left in between. Germline values: CDR1 SGHRS, CDR2 YFSETQ. The CDR3 region has the DNA TGCGCCAGCAGCTTGGACATCTCCTACGAGCAGTACTTC. Translation: CASSLDISYEQYF.

This clonotype was counted a few times. The chain uses TRBV9 and TRBJ2-6; D is tentatively TRBD1 or TRBD2 (5 bases each). Germline lookup yields CDR1 SGDLS and CDR2 YYNGEE. Between the trimmed V and J ends, which lost 4 bases and 3 bases, there was a span of 20 bases. The length of the CDR3 is 18 residues. The DNA for the CDR3 is TGTGCCAGCAGCCCCCTACGGGGACCAGGGCTTGGGGCCAACGTCCTGACTTTC. Protein product: CASSPLRGPGLGANVLTF.

The rearrangement joins TRBV30 to TRBJ2-7; D ambiguous. The CDR3 has 13 residues. Trimming removed 1 base at V and 1 base at J, with 8 bases between. CDR1 is GTSNPN, CDR2 SVGIG, per germline (reference sequence). In nucleotides, the CDR3 is TGTGCCTGGAGTGATGCAGTATCCTACGAGCAGTACTTC. It encodes CAWSDAVSYEQYF.

This clonotype showed up just a few times. This chain's CDR3 is CASSVAISETQYF. CDR3 coding DNA: TGTGCCAGCAGTGTCGCCATTTCCGAGACCCAGTACTTC. This rearrangement joins TRBV2 to TRBJ2-5; no clear D gene. Germline values: CDR1 SNHLY, CDR2 FYNNEI. V gave up 4 bases and J gave up 5 bases, with 11 bases separating them. The CDR3 has 13 residues.

The rearrangement links TRBV7-9 to TRBJ2-1, with a possible D match to TRBD1 (5 bases). CDR1 SEHNR and CDR2 FQNEAQ come from the germline V gene (reference sequence). V was cut by 6 bases and J by 5 bases, with 8 bases left in between. This CDR3 is 12 amino acids long. The CDR3 spells CASRETDNEQFF. The CDR3 DNA follows: TGTGCCAGCAGAGAGACAGACAATGAGCAGTTCTTC.

Ten or more counts support this clonotype. The V call is TRBV4-3, the J call TRBJ2-1, with a possible D match to TRBD2 (6 bases). This CDR3 comprises 17 residues. Per germline, CDR1 LGHNA and CDR2 YSLEER. V was clipped by 1 base and J by 1 base, with 14 bases between them. The CDR3 DNA follows: TGCGCCAGCAGCCAAGGAGTACGGGAGCGTTCCTACAATGAGCAGTTCTTC. Translated: CASSQGVRERSYNEQFF.

The chain is built from TRBV12-3 or TRBV12-4 and TRBJ1-2; tentative D call: TRBD1 (5 bases). CDR3 length: 14 amino acids. Trimming shortened V by 4 bases and J by 3 bases, and 12 bases separated the two germline ends. In nucleotides, the CDR3 is TGTGCCAGCAGTTCGATCGGGACCCACTATGGCTACACCTTC. Encoded protein: CASSSIGTHYGYTF.